This T cell receptor beta chain was identified in a study of T-cell reconstitution after alpha-beta-depleted transplantation in children. This CDR3 spans 15 amino acids. Germline-derived CDR1 and CDR2 are SQVTM and ANQGSEA. V was shortened by 0 bases and J by 3 bases, with 14 bases between the two germline ends. Preparation of the TCRbeta library involved a method that used unique molecular identifiers. TCRdb re-called the PCR reads through MiXCR, storing one row per CDR3 protein. This sample yields about 270,000 distinct CDR3 sequences, of which more than 8% are seen a single time; about 9.5% belongs to the top ten.

This TCR was sampled from a human donor who donated a stem cell graft to a child with SCID. The chain uses TRBV29-1 and TRBJ1-1; D is perhaps TRBD1 (6 bases). The sequences come from PBMCs from the stem cell graft donor, collected from the stem cell graft. The CDR3 bases are TGCAGCGTTGAAGATTGGGGGGCTAGACACACTGAAGCTTTCTTT. It codes for CSVEDWGARHTEAFF.